The following is a T cell receptor beta chain sequence with its context. Germline CDR1 MDHEN, CDR2 SYDVKM. V was pared by 4 bases and J by 6 bases, with 4 bases between. The CDR3 runs to 11 residues. Data came from immunoSEQ multiplex PCR; TCRdb stores just in-frame clones and leaves some out. The sample yields some 250,000 clones, more than 80% seen once. This sample was taken from a study of blood T cell repertoires in COVID-19. This chain links TRBV28 with TRBJ2-1; D gene unclear. The clonotype comes from an elderly woman with COVID-19, enrolled during active disease. The sequencing sample was made of peripheral blood. The CDR3 sequence: CASSYLNEQFF. As DNA, the CDR3 is TGTGCCAGCAGTTATCTCAATGAGCAGTTCTTC.